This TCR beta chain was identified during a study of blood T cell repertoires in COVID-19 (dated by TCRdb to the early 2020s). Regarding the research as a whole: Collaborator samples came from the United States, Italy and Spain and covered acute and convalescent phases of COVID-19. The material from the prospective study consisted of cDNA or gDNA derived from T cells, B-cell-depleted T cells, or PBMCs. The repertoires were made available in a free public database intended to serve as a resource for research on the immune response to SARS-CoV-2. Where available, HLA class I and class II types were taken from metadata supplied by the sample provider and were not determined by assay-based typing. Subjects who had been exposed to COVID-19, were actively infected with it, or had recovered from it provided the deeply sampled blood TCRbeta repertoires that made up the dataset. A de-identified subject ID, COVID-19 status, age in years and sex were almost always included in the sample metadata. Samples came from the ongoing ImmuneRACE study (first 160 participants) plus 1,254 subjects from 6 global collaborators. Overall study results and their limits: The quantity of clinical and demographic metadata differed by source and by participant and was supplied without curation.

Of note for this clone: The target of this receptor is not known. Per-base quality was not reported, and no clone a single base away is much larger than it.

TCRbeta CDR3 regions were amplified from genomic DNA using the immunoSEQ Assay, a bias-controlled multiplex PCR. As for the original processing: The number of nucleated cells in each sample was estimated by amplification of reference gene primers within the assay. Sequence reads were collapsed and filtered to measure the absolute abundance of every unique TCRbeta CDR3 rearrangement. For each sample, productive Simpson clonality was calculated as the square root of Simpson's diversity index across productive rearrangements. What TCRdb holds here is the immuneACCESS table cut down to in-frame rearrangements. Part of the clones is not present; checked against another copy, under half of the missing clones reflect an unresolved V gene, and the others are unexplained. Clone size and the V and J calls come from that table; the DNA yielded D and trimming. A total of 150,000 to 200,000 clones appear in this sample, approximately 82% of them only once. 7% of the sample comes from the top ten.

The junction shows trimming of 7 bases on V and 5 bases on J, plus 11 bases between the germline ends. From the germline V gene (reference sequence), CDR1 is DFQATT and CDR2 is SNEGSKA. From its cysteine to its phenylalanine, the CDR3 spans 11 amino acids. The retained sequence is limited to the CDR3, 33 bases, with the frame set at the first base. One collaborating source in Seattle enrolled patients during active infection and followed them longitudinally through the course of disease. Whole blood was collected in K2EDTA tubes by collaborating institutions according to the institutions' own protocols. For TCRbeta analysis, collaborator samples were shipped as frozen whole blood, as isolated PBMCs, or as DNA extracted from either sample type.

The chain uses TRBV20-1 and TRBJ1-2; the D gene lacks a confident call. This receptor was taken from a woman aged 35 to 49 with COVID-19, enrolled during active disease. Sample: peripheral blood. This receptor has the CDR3 CSVQRGYGYTF. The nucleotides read TGCAGTGTCCAGCGGGGATATGGCTACACCTTC.